A selection of T cell receptor beta chains follows, all from one sample in a study of blood T cell repertoires in COVID-19. The protocol was immunoSEQ multiplex PCR, while the TCRdb copy is restricted to in-frame clones and leaves out a portion. The table has about 34,000 clones, less than 95% seen once; the top ten hold approximately 19%. Input material: peripheral blood. The receptors were sampled from a man at least 80 years old with acute or convalescent COVID-19. Each CDR3 is given with its conserved first and last residue. The order of the fields is D gene, CDR3 length, J gene, clone size, V gene, CDR3 DNA, CDR3 protein. A D gene is named only where the DNA matches it firmly. Clone size appears in some rows only: once, few, many, or a class for an expanded clone.

d_gene: NA
len: 15
j_gene: TRBJ1-6
abundance: NA
v_gene: TRBV9
CDR3nt: TGTGCCAGCAGCGGTAATGACCCGCGGAATTCACCCCTCCACTTT
CDR3aa: CASSGNDPRNSPLHF

d_gene: TRBD1
len: 16
j_gene: TRBJ2-1
abundance: NA
v_gene: TRBV18
CDR3nt: TGTGCCAGCTCACCGGACAGGGGTTCATGGCGCAATGAGCAGTTCTTC
CDR3aa: CASSPDRGSWRNEQFF

d_gene: TRBD2
len: 15
j_gene: TRBJ2-1
abundance: once
v_gene: TRBV7-9
CDR3nt: TGTGCCAGCAGCTTCGGACTAGCGGGGGTGGATGAGCAGTTCTTC
CDR3aa: CASSFGLAGVDEQFF

d_gene: NA
len: 16
j_gene: TRBJ2-2
abundance: NA
v_gene: TRBV5-1
CDR3nt: TGCGCCAGCAGCTTAATTAGTGGGAGGAACACCGGGGAGCTGTTTTTT
CDR3aa: CASSLISGRNTGELFF

d_gene: NA
len: 13
j_gene: TRBJ1-4
abundance: NA
v_gene: TRBV15
CDR3nt: TGTGCCACCAGCAGAGATCGAGGTGAAAAACTGTTTTTT
CDR3aa: CATSRDRGEKLFF

d_gene: NA
len: 12
j_gene: TRBJ1-2
abundance: NA
v_gene: TRBV28
CDR3nt: TGTGCCAGCAGTACGGGACTTCGTGGCTACACCTTC
CDR3aa: CASSTGLRGYTF

d_gene: NA
len: 16
j_gene: TRBJ2-3
abundance: NA
v_gene: TRBV7-8
CDR3nt: TGTGCCAGCAGCTTAGGGAGCTTCCCCAGCACAGATACGCAGTATTTT
CDR3aa: CASSLGSFPSTDTQYF

d_gene: TRBD2
len: 13
j_gene: TRBJ2-5
abundance: NA
v_gene: TRBV5-4
CDR3nt: TGTGCCAGCAGAGGACTAGACAAAGAGACCCAGTACTTC
CDR3aa: CASRGLDKETQYF

d_gene: NA
len: 12
j_gene: TRBJ2-2
abundance: NA
v_gene: TRBV12-3/TRBV12-4
CDR3nt: TGTGCCAGCAGTGACGACAGGAGGGAGCTGTTTTTT
CDR3aa: CASSDDRRELFF

d_gene: NA
len: 15
j_gene: TRBJ1-5
abundance: NA
v_gene: TRBV9
CDR3nt: TGTGCCAGCAGTCCAGGGGTCGGGAGCAATCAGCCCCAGCATTTT
CDR3aa: CASSPGVGSNQPQHF

d_gene: TRBD1
len: 17
j_gene: TRBJ1-5
abundance: NA
v_gene: TRBV19
CDR3nt: TGTGCCAGTACCCCTGGGGTGACAGGGAGTTACAATCAGCCCCAGCATTTT
CDR3aa: CASTPGVTGSYNQPQHF

d_gene: NA
len: 13
j_gene: TRBJ1-1
abundance: NA
v_gene: TRBV7-9
CDR3nt: TGTGCCGGCAGCTTAAACGCAGGCACTGAAGCTTTCTTT
CDR3aa: CAGSLNAGTEAFF

d_gene: TRBD2
len: 15
j_gene: TRBJ2-5
abundance: NA
v_gene: TRBV5-1
CDR3nt: TGCGCCAGCAGCTTACAAGCGGGGGCCCAAGAGACCCAGTACTTC
CDR3aa: CASSLQAGAQETQYF